This entry lists 16 T cell receptor beta chains sequenced from one sample in a study of T cell repertoires in cytomegalovirus infection. TCRdb called the reads again in MiXCR, with one record for every CDR3 protein. The table records under 350,000 distinct CDR3 sequences, 8% to 9.5% of them present only once. Sequenced sample: PBMCs. Receptor source: a human donor in good health (CMV status not recorded). Some clones in this sample may be carry-over from other donors' samples.

The sample holds many counts of this clonotype. CDR3 residues: CASSLRPGQGGNEQFF. As DNA, the CDR3 is TGTGCCAGCAGTTTACGCCCGGGACAGGGGGGGAATGAGCAGTTCTTC. The rearrangement uses TRBV7-2 and TRBJ2-1, with 11 bases aligning to TRBD1. With V trimmed by 6 bases and J by 7 bases, 11 bases remained unmatched. CDR3 length: 16 amino acids. Germline V gene lookup returns CDR1 SGHTA and CDR2 FQGNSA.

In this sample, this clonotype turned up many times. The rearrangement links TRBV6-1 to TRBJ2-7, with 7 nucleotides matching TRBD1. There are 15 residues in the CDR3. The V segment lost 7 bases and the J segment 0 bases; nucleotides outside the gene matches: 9. The germline CDR1 and CDR2 sequences are MNHNS and SASEGT. This CDR3 is CASIDREVSSYEQYF. The CDR3 DNA reads TGTGCCAGCATAGACAGGGAAGTGAGCTCCTACGAGCAGTACTTC.

This clonotype was counted many times. The gene calls are TRBV7-2 and TRBJ1-3; no reliable D call. V was cut by 5 bases and J by 0 bases, with 20 bases left in between. The CDR3 is 18 residues long. CDR1 SGHTA and CDR2 FQGNSA come from the germline V gene. The CDR3 DNA reads as TGTGCCAGCAGCCCGCTCTTGCAGTCCCCTATCTCTGGAAACACCATATATTTT. Translating gives CASSPLLQSPISGNTIYF.

The V gene is TRBV27, the J gene TRBJ1-1; D not certain. In germline, CDR1 is MNHEY, CDR2 SMNVEV (reference sequence). The CDR3 is 15 amino acids. V was cut by 2 bases and J by 0 bases, with 10 bases left in between. In DNA, the CDR3 is TGTGCCAGCAGTTTAAGGGCGGTTATGAACACTGAAGCTTTCTTT. Translation: CASSLRAVMNTEAFF.

This clonotype was seen repeatedly, ten times or more. The chain uses TRBV7-2 and TRBJ2-5; maybe TRBD2 (6 bases). The CDR3 spans 16 residues. Germline loops: CDR1 SGHTA, CDR2 FQGNSA. Deletions cut 5 bases from V and 1 base from J, with 17 bases between. This CDR3 is CASSLGHSGAQETQYF. In DNA form, the CDR3 reads TGTGCCAGCAGCCTGGGCCATAGCGGCGCCCAAGAGACCCAGTACTTC.

Many counts were recorded for this clonotype. The chain recombines TRBV12-3 or TRBV12-4 with TRBJ2-2; TRBD2 matches 12 bases. Trimming removed 5 bases from V and 7 bases from J; junction bases left unmatched: 8. This CDR3 is 16 amino acids long. The CDR3 region has the DNA TGTGCCAGCAGTCCGACTAGCGGGAGTTTACACGGGGAGCTGTTTTTT. Protein: CASSPTSGSLHGELFF.

This clonotype was seen repeatedly, ten times or more. V usage is TRBV28 and J usage is TRBJ1-5; no reliable D call. The CDR3 totals 15 residues. Germline CDR1 MDHEN, CDR2 SYDVKM. Trimming cost V 7 bases and J 5 bases, with 18 bases left between them. The CDR3 DNA reads as TGTGCCAGCACAAGCAGGCCAGACGGGTATCAGCCCCAGCATTTT. Translation: CASTSRPDGYQPQHF.

This clonotype was detected ten times or more. The chain couples TRBV7-2 to TRBJ2-3; D gene unclear. V was pared by 4 bases and J by 4 bases, with 9 bases between. The CDR3 extends over 13 amino acids. The germline gives CDR1 SGHTA, CDR2 FQGNSA. This chain's CDR3 is CASSSRNADTQYF. The CDR3 DNA is TGTGCCAGCAGCTCCCGCAACGCAGATACGCAGTATTTT.

This clonotype was detected only a few times. This rearrangement joins TRBV6-1 to TRBJ2-3; D may be TRBD2 (5 bases). V was trimmed by 5 bases and J by 1 base, leaving 13 bases between them. CDR1 is MNHNS and CDR2 is SASEGT in the germline V gene. The CDR3 sequence is 15 residues long. The CDR3 sequence is CASSYGITGTDTQYF. Here the CDR3 DNA reads TGTGCCAGCAGTTACGGGATCACTGGCACAGATACGCAGTATTTT.

The chain couples TRBV28 to TRBJ2-5; D not resolved. The germline gives CDR1 MDHEN, CDR2 SYDVKM. V lost 2 bases and J 5 bases, leaving 12 bases between the germline ends. The CDR3 loop spans 14 amino acids. For the CDR3, the DNA is TGTGCCAGCAGTTTAAGAGGTCCGATCGAGACCCAGTACTTC. It translates to CASSLRGPIETQYF.

The table lists this clonotype with a few counts. This sequence joins TRBV10-3 and TRBJ2-7; D is uncertain. Germline CDR1 is ENHRY and CDR2 is SYGVKD. V was trimmed by 8 bases and J by 3 bases, leaving 8 bases between them. The CDR3 covers 11 residues. The CDR3: CAIDWGYEQYF. CDR3 DNA: TGTGCCATCGATTGGGGCTACGAGCAGTACTTC.

This clonotype was counted ten times or more. V and J are TRBV7-2 and TRBJ1-1; D gene ambiguous. Trimming cost V 1 base and J 0 bases, with 12 bases left between them. The germline V gene has CDR1 SGHTA and CDR2 FQGNSA. This CDR3 has 16 amino acids. This CDR3 reads CASSLDLGRVNTEAFF. The CDR3 nucleotides read TGTGCCAGCAGCTTAGATCTGGGAAGGGTGAACACTGAAGCTTTCTTT.

V and J are TRBV10-3 and TRBJ1-1, with D uncertain. Deletions cut 4 bases from V and 2 bases from J, with 8 bases between. The CDR3 is 13 residues long. Germline CDR1 is ENHRY and CDR2 is SYGVKD. CDR3 sequence reads: CAISASENTEAFF. DNA for the CDR3: TGTGCCATCAGTGCCTCGGAAAACACTGAAGCTTTCTTT.

In its sample, this clonotype was seen a few times. J is TRBJ2-4 and V is TRBV6-8; D possibly corresponds to TRBD2 (6 bases). Per the germline V gene, CDR1 is MNHGY and CDR2 is SAAAGT. The CDR3 runs 15 residues. V lost 2 bases and J lost 2, with 10 bases in between. In DNA form, the CDR3 reads TGTGCCAGCAGTTACGGGGAGGTAACCAAAAACATTCAGTACTTC. It specifies CASSYGEVTKNIQYF.

This clonotype was recorded many times. The rearrangement uses TRBV6-6 and TRBJ2-1; 9 bases fit TRBD2. V dropped 0 bases and J dropped 4; count of bases not matched to a gene: 7. There are 17 residues in the CDR3. The germline gives CDR1 MNHNY, CDR2 SVGAGI (reference sequence). The CDR3 is CASSYSTPSGIYNEQFF. The CDR3 nucleotides are TGTGCCAGCAGTTACTCGACTCCTAGCGGGATTTACAATGAGCAGTTCTTC.

This clonotype was picked up a small number of times. V is TRBV6-1 and J is TRBJ2-3; D remains ambiguous. V was clipped by 8 bases and J by 2 bases, with 11 bases between them. The length of the CDR3 is 13 residues. The germline gives CDR1 MNHNS, CDR2 SASEGT. Here the CDR3 reads CASGVLPTDTQYF. DNA of the CDR3: TGTGCCAGCGGGGTCCTCCCCACAGATACGCAGTATTTT.